These 13 T cell receptor beta chains originate from one sample sequenced in a study of blood T cells in healthy people across ages. A second PCR, run for roughly 7 to 11 cycles, used a sample-barcoded 5' primer plus a J-beta primer mix. One entry per CDR3 protein, called by TCRdb with MiXCR from the 5' RACE reads. The sample includes hundreds of thousands of distinct CDR3 sequences, about 30% of them seen just once. What was sequenced was blood. The source is a woman of 80 years or more in good health.

In regard to this clonotype: A read error may explain this, as a much larger clone is one base away. V gene TRBV7-3 combines with J gene TRBJ2-1; D not resolved. The J call may be in error: the DNA end matches TRBJ2-7 better. Germline values: CDR1 SGHTA, CDR2 FQGTGA. This CDR3 region has 14 residues. DNA of the CDR3: TGTGCCAGCAGTAGGAGCACCTCCTACAATGAGCAGTACTTC. Amino acids: CASSRSTSYNEQYF.

A word on this clonotype: The junction does not match germline at one end; this may be a read error. The V and J genes are TRBV5-1 and TRBJ1-5; D remains unclear. This CDR3 region has 15 residues. The germline gives CDR1 SGHRS, CDR2 YFSETQ. The CDR3 DNA sequence: TGCGCCGGCAGCTTTGAAGGGCGGAGCAATCAGCCCCAGCATTTT. Protein sequence: CAGSFEGRSNQPQHF.

This clonotype appeared a few times. A single base separates this from a much larger clone, so it may be a read error. The genes are TRBV20-1 and TRBJ2-3; unclear D gene. The length of the CDR3 is 12 residues. V lost 6 bases to trimming and J lost 10 bases, with 17 bases between them. Looked up from germline, CDR1 is DFQATT and CDR2 is SNEGSKA (reference sequence). Here the CDR3 reads CSARVGCEAQYF. The CDR3 DNA reads as TGCAGTGCCCGGGTGGGATGTGAGGCGCAGTATTTT.

This clonotype appeared a few times. V is TRBV15 and J is TRBJ1-1; D remains unclear. Looked up from germline, CDR1 is LNHNV and CDR2 is YYDKDF (reference sequence). The V end was cut by 0 bases, the J end by 0 bases, with 14 bases between. The CDR3 is 17 amino acids. In nucleotides, the CDR3 is TGTGCCACCAGCAGAGAAGGGCGATGGGCCATGAACACTGAAGCTTTCTTT. This translates into CATSREGRWAMNTEAFF.

This clonotype was observed many times. A much more abundant neighbour one base away suggests this may be a read error. The CDR3 coding sequence is TGCGCCAGCACCTCTGTGGGGACACCTTGCCCCGAGCAGTACTTC. It specifies CASTSVGTPCPEQYF. This chain links TRBV5-1 with TRBJ2-7, with TRBD1 as a possible D gene (6 bases). The V gene's germline CDR1 is SGHRS and CDR2 YFSETQ. This CDR3 spans 15 amino acids. V dropped 6 bases and J dropped 6 bases, with 22 bases sitting between them.

This clonotype was counted at least ten times. The V and J genes are TRBV12-3 or TRBV12-4 and TRBJ2-1, with unresolved D. The CDR3 totals 13 residues. Trimming left V 7 bases short and J 0 bases short, with 7 bases between. CDR3 coding DNA: TGTGCCAGCAAACAGCACTCCTACAATGAGCAGTTCTTC. It yields the protein CASKQHSYNEQFF.

This clonotype was picked up many times. This chain connects TRBV30 to TRBJ1-6; D is uncertain. The CDR3 is 11 residues long. CDR1 is GTSNPN, CDR2 SVGIG, per germline (reference sequence). Trimming left V 1 base short and J 10 bases short, with 5 bases between. This CDR3 reads CAWSALSPLHF. CDR3 DNA sequence: TGTGCCTGGAGTGCGTTGTCACCCCTCCACTTT.

This clonotype was recorded at least ten times. The V and J genes are TRBV11-2 and TRBJ2-5; D unresolved. The CDR3 runs to 14 residues. V was pared by 5 bases and J by 6 bases, with 16 bases between. CDR1 is SGHAT, CDR2 FQNNGV, per germline. The chain's CDR3 is CASSKDRTLKTQYF. The CDR3 nucleotides read TGTGCCAGCAGCAAAGACCGCACCTTGAAGACCCAGTACTTC.

The sample holds many counts of this clonotype. V gene TRBV15 combines with J gene TRBJ2-3; D assignment may be TRBD1 or TRBD2 (5 bases each). With 3 bases removed from V and 1 base from J, the gap between germline ends came to 11 bases. This CDR3 is 15 amino acids long. CDR1 is LNHNV and CDR2 is YYDKDF in the germline V gene (reference sequence). This CDR3 is CATSSRDRRTDTQYF. The CDR3 DNA reads TGTGCCACCAGCAGTAGGGACCGACGCACAGATACGCAGTATTTT. Drawing the rest from reference TRBV15 and TRBJ2-3, the complete variable domain is DAMVIQNPRYQVTQFGKPVTLSCSQTLNHNVMYWYQQKSSQAPKLLFHYYDKDFNNEADTPDNFQSRRPNTSFCFLDIRSPGLGDTAMYLCATSSRDRRTDTQYFGPGTRLTVL.

This rearrangement joins TRBV6-2 or TRBV6-3 to TRBJ2-7; D remains ambiguous. Germline loops: CDR1 MNHEY, CDR2 SVGEGT. The CDR3 covers 13 residues. V was cut by 5 bases and J by 1 base, with 9 bases left in between. The CDR3 DNA reads as TGTGCCAGCAGTAAGACGGTTTCCTACGAGCAGTACTTC. Protein: CASSKTVSYEQYF.

This clonotype has only a few counts. V gene TRBV10-3 combines with J gene TRBJ1-1; possible D gene TRBD1, 5 bases. Germline V gives CDR1 ENHRY, CDR2 SYGVKD. The CDR3 contains 14 residues. V dropped 0 bases and J dropped 6 bases, with 11 bases sitting between them. CDR3 region: CAISESTVRAEAFF. For the CDR3, the DNA is TGTGCCATCAGTGAGTCGACGGTCAGGGCTGAAGCTTTCTTT.

The sample holds a few counts of this clonotype. This clone may be a read error of a much larger clone one base away. The rearrangement links TRBV7-3 to TRBJ1-2; possible D gene TRBD1, 6 bases. The germline V gene has CDR1 SGHTA and CDR2 FQGTGA. The CDR3 has 14 residues. CDR3 sequence: CAGSTRTDNYGYTF. CDR3 bases: TGTGCCGGCAGCACGCGGACAGATAACTATGGCTACACCTTC.

The chain employs TRBV12-3 or TRBV12-4 and TRBJ1-5; TRBD1 might be the D (6 bases). V dropped 5 bases and J dropped 0 bases, with 11 bases sitting between them. The CDR3 sequence is 15 residues long. The CDR3 sequence is CASSPGQPSNQPQHF. The CDR3 DNA reads TGTGCCAGCAGTCCGGGACAACCTAGCAATCAGCCCCAGCATTTT.